This is a list of T cell receptor beta chains from one sample in a study of blood T cell repertoires in COVID-19. Profiling relied on immunoSEQ multiplex PCR, and the TCRdb table lists in-frame clones only, not all of them. The sample holds 340,000 or so clones, over 70% seen once. Sequenced sample: peripheral blood. These receptors originate from a man under 40 with active or convalescent COVID-19. Both conserved end residues are part of each CDR3. D genes are given only for firm matches. Clone size is given for some rows only: seen once, a few or many times, or a class if the clone is expanded.

TRBV19	-	-	TRBJ2-6	CASIGTGRMSGANVLTF	TGTGCCAGTATAGGAACAGGCCGAATGTCTGGGGCCAACGTCCTGACTTTC
TRBV5-1	-	TRBD2	TRBJ2-3	CASSLQAGGSTDTQYF	TGCGCCAGCAGCTTGCAAGCGGGAGGTAGCACAGATACGCAGTATTTT
TRBV9	-	-	TRBJ2-7	CASSVGHNRFDEQYF	TGTGCCAGCAGCGTAGGTCACAACAGATTCGACGAGCAGTACTTC
TRBV9	-	-	TRBJ1-2	CASSVKAGLGYGYTF	TGTGCCAGCAGCGTCAAAGCAGGGCTAGGGTATGGCTACACCTTC
TRBV5-1	-	-	TRBJ1-6	CASREPGAGNSPLHF	TGCGCCAGCAGAGAACCAGGGGCCGGGAATTCACCCCTCCACTTT
TRBV30	-	TRBD1	TRBJ2-7	CAWSQGDRRQYF	TGTGCCTGGAGCCAGGGGGACCGGCGGCAGTACTTC
TRBV28	-	TRBD1	TRBJ2-1	CASRELRGRLPSSYNEQFF	TGTGCCAGCAGAGAACTCAGGGGGCGACTCCCGAGCTCCTACAATGAGCAGTTCTTC
TRBV9	-	TRBD1	TRBJ1-5	CASSVSPGGPDQPQHF	TGTGCCAGCAGCGTATCCCCAGGGGGCCCGGATCAGCCCCAGCATTTT
TRBV11-1	-	TRBD2	TRBJ2-3	CASSSVAGRRIDTQYF	TGTGCCAGCAGCTCCGTAGCGGGGCGAAGAATAGATACGCAGTATTTT
TRBV28	-	-	TRBJ1-1	CASSLPGGAFTEAFF	TGTGCCAGCAGTTTACCGGGGGGCGCGTTCACTGAAGCTTTCTTT
TRBV5-4	-	-	TRBJ2-7	CASSLGPGIYEQYF	TGTGCCAGCAGCTTGGGACCGGGAATCTACGAGCAGTACTTC
TRBV5-4	-	TRBD2	TRBJ2-1	CASSPPGLAGYEQFF	TGTGCCAGCAGCCCCCCGGGACTAGCGGGATATGAGCAGTTCTTC
TRBV7-2	-	TRBD1	TRBJ1-2	CASSLRTGSPLGSGYTF	TGTGCCAGCAGCTTGAGGACAGGGTCCCCCCTCGGTTCTGGCTACACCTTC
TRBV18	-	TRBD2	TRBJ2-1	CASSPPSLAGNEQFF	TGTGCCAGCTCACCACCGAGCCTAGCGGGTAATGAGCAGTTCTTC
TRBV28	once	TRBD2	TRBJ2-3	CASSLAGGTDTQYF	TGTGCCAGCAGTTTAGCGGGAGGGACAGATACGCAGTATTTT